This T cell receptor beta chain is from a study of cytomegalovirus exposure and HLA in healthy donors. Primers for the PCR totalled 60 Vbeta and 13 Jbeta. This table comes from immunoSEQ multiplex PCR, and its TCRdb copy is limited to in-frame clones, with some not included. Here the sample spans 140,000 to 150,000 clones, over 65% being singletons. Whole-study findings and limits: A previous analysis found most TCR beta V segments productive roughly 87% or roughly 30% of the time.

Germline trimming cut 6 bases from V and 8 bases from J; bases unmatched to any gene: 4. The CDR3 loop spans 12 amino acids. The germline gives CDR1 MNHNS, CDR2 SASEGT. Worth noting for this clone: Its antigen is not identified.

The receptor was isolated from a female donor in good health and CMV-seronegative. Material: PBMCs. The chain recombines TRBV6-1 with TRBJ1-2, with 9 bases that match TRBD1. CDR3 sequence reads: CASSTGGTGYTF. CDR3 DNA: TGTGCCAGCAGCACAGGGGGCACCGGCTACACCTTC.